The 28 T cell receptor beta chains below were found in one sample sequenced in a study of shared clonotypes between healthy human individuals. Clones were sequenced by immunoSEQ multiplex PCR, and TCRdb holds only the in-frame ones, with some missing. The sample has some 2,000,000 clones, nearly 97% seen once. Sequenced: naive CD4+ T cells sorted from blood. Noted subset: CD45RA+ positively selected. The receptor source for this set is a man younger than 35 in good health.

The J gene is TRBJ2-7, the V gene TRBV6-6; D call uncertain. With 6 bases removed from V and 1 base from J, the gap between germline ends came to 13 bases. CDR3 length equals 14 residues. Germline lookup yields CDR1 MNHNY and CDR2 SVGAGI (reference sequence). CDR3 nucleotides: TGTGCCAGCAGAAGCCTAGAGGCGTCCTACGAGCAGTACTTC. Translated: CASRSLEASYEQYF.

V and J are TRBV5-1 and TRBJ1-1, with a weak D call TRBD1 (5 bases). Germline loops: CDR1 SGHRS, CDR2 YFSETQ. The CDR3 spans 15 residues. Between the trimmed V and J ends, which lost 4 bases and 1 base, there was a span of 14 bases. In nucleotides, the CDR3 is TGCGCCAGCAGCCCTGGAAGAGGGGCGAACACTGAAGCTTTCTTT. Its protein is CASSPGRGANTEAFF.

The chain carries TRBV18 and TRBJ2-5; unclear D gene. The germline gives CDR1 KGHSH, CDR2 LQKENI. The CDR3 totals 13 residues. V was shortened by 1 base and J by 4 bases, with 7 bases between the two germline ends. CDR3 protein: CASSPLGSETQYF. CDR3 coding DNA: TGTGCCAGCTCACCACTGGGGTCAGAGACCCAGTACTTC.

The chain carries TRBV2 and TRBJ2-3, with no clear D. Germline loops: CDR1 SNHLY, CDR2 FYNNEI. The CDR3 consists of 16 residues. V lost 6 bases to trimming and J lost 0 bases, with 16 bases between them. This CDR3 is CASSGEAQTSTDTQYF. The CDR3 DNA reads TGTGCCAGCAGCGGCGAGGCACAGACTAGCACAGATACGCAGTATTTT.

The J gene is TRBJ1-5, the V gene TRBV6-1; 9 bases align to TRBD1. The CDR3 consists of 14 residues. The ends lost 7 bases at V and 5 bases at J; junction bases unmatched: 6. From germline, CDR1 is MNHNS and CDR2 SASEGT. The CDR3 DNA follows: TGTGCCAGCAACGACAGGGGGTCGGATCAGCCCCAGCATTTT. It is translated as CASNDRGSDQPQHF.

This clone has only one observation. The V call is TRBV7-6, the J call TRBJ2-7, with D uncertain. The V end lost 5 bases, the J end lost 3 bases, and 11 bases lay between the germline ends. Per germline, CDR1 SGHVS and CDR2 FNYEAQ. The CDR3 extends over 13 amino acids. CDR3 protein: CASSRNSRYEQYF. In DNA form, the CDR3 reads TGTGCCAGCAGCCGTAACTCCCGCTACGAGCAGTACTTC.

In its sample, this clone was seen once. The chain is built from TRBV30 and TRBJ2-2, with 10 bases matching TRBD1. V trimming: 7 bases; J trimming: 4 bases; junction bases outside the gene matches: 9. Germline V lookup: CDR1 GTSNPN, CDR2 SVGIG (reference sequence). CDR3 length equals 15 residues. CDR3: CASLIGTGVTGELFF. In DNA form, the CDR3 reads TGTGCCTCATTAATCGGGACAGGGGTCACCGGGGAGCTGTTTTTT.

This sequence joins TRBV15 and TRBJ1-4; D gene ambiguous. The V end lost 1 base, the J end lost 0 bases, and 12 bases lay between the germline ends. Germline V CDR1 and CDR2: LNHNV, YYDKDF (reference sequence). The CDR3 runs to 17 residues. The CDR3 DNA reads TGTGCCACCAGCAGAGCACTGTTGGCCTCAACTAATGAAAAACTGTTTTTT. Amino acid sequence: CATSRALLASTNEKLFF.

The V gene is TRBV7-2, the J gene TRBJ2-2; tentatively, D is TRBD2 (5 bases). Per the germline V gene, CDR1 is SGHTA and CDR2 is FQGNSA. The V end was cut by 1 base, the J end by 6 bases, with 15 bases between. This CDR3 is 16 amino acids long. CDR3 residues: CASSLGGANAAGELFF. In nucleotides, the CDR3 is TGTGCCAGCAGCTTAGGGGGAGCTAATGCGGCCGGGGAGCTGTTTTTT.

V and J are TRBV5-1 and TRBJ1-2; D is undetermined. The CDR3 is 14 residues long. V was shortened by 0 bases and J by 8 bases, with 14 bases between the two germline ends. Germline V gene lookup returns CDR1 SGHRS and CDR2 YFSETQ. The CDR3 sequence: CASSLVSQRQGYTF. The CDR3 nucleotides read TGCGCCAGCAGCTTGGTTTCCCAACGCCAGGGCTACACCTTC.

The J gene is TRBJ1-1, the V gene TRBV2, with a tentative D call TRBD1 (5 bases). The length of the CDR3 is 14 residues. The V gene's germline CDR1 is SNHLY and CDR2 FYNNEI. V was shortened by 4 bases and J by 6 bases, with 15 bases between the two germline ends. The DNA for the CDR3 is TGTGCCAGCAGTGTATATCGGGGGGAGGCTGAAGCTTTCTTT. Protein: CASSVYRGEAEAFF.

The chain combines TRBV28 with TRBJ1-3; TRBD1 might be the D (6 bases). Germline CDR1 reads MDHEN; CDR2 reads SYDVKM. V was cut by 6 bases and J by 2 bases, with 14 bases left in between. The CDR3 has 15 amino acids. CDR3 sequence: CASSLTGNPGNTIYF. CDR3 nucleotide sequence: TGTGCCAGCAGCCTTACAGGGAACCCTGGAAACACCATATATTTT.

J is TRBJ2-2 and V is TRBV7-2; 8 nucleotides align to TRBD1. The CDR3 consists of 16 residues. V dropped 4 bases and J dropped 4; count of bases not matched to a gene: 8. Germline CDR1 reads SGHTA; CDR2 reads FQGNSA. In DNA form, the CDR3 reads TGTGCCAGCAGCTCCTACAGGGGGAGGAGCACCGGGGAGCTGTTTTTT. Its protein product is CASSSYRGRSTGELFF.

The CDR3 region is CASSLDSLTEKLFF. The CDR3 region has the DNA TGTGCCAGCAGCTTGGACAGCCTTACTGAAAAACTGTTTTTT. This chain links TRBV5-6 with TRBJ1-4; D call uncertain. Trimming stripped 0 bases from V and 7 bases from J, with 10 bases between. CDR3 length: 14 residues. Germline assignment: CDR1 SGHDT and CDR2 YYEEEE. Looking up the rest from reference TRBV5-6 and TRBJ1-4 gives the full variable domain: DAGVTQSPTHLIKTRGQQVTLRCSPKSGHDTVSWYQQALGQGPQFIFQYYEEEERQRGNFPDRFSGHQFPNYSSELNVNALLLGDSALYLCASSLDSLTEKLFFGSGTQLSVL.

This chain joins TRBV2 and TRBJ2-7; TRBD2 agrees at 7 bases. Germline CDR1 and CDR2: SNHLY and FYNNEI. The CDR3 consists of 14 residues. Trimming cost V 3 bases and J 2 bases; bases outside gene matches: 4. Here the CDR3 reads CASSESAGPYEQYF. The CDR3 DNA follows: TGTGCCAGCAGTGAGTCAGCGGGGCCCTACGAGCAGTACTTC.

This chain connects TRBV7-9 to TRBJ2-5; tentative D call: TRBD2 (6 bases). Germline CDR1 reads SEHNR; CDR2 reads FQNEAQ (reference sequence). The V end lost 5 bases, the J end lost 8 bases, and 24 bases lay between the germline ends. The CDR3 is 16 residues long. The CDR3 spells CASSRPDGSQRGTQYF. In DNA, the CDR3 is TGTGCCAGCAGCCGGCCCGACGGGAGTCAAAGGGGAACCCAGTACTTC.

The V gene is TRBV27, the J gene TRBJ2-1, with unresolved D. The germline V gene has CDR1 MNHEY and CDR2 SMNVEV (reference sequence). This CDR3 has 13 residues. The V and J ends lost 5 bases and 10 bases respectively, with 15 bases between them. The CDR3 DNA is TGTGCCAGCAGTAGCCAACCGTTGTTGGAGCAGTTCTTC. Amino acids: CASSSQPLLEQFF.

On this clone: Distinct nucleotide sequences in the sample also encode this CDR3. The chain is built from TRBV4-3 and TRBJ2-2, with TRBD2 identical over 11 bases. V trimming: 3 bases; J trimming: 4 bases; junction bases outside the gene matches: 4. The length of the CDR3 is 16 residues. Germline V gives CDR1 LGHNA, CDR2 YSLEER. CDR3 in amino acids: CASSQGLAGGTGELFF. As DNA, the CDR3 is TGCGCCAGCAGCCAGGGGCTAGCGGGAGGCACCGGGGAGCTGTTTTTT.

The V call is TRBV5-4, the J call TRBJ2-3, with 8 bases matching TRBD2. CDR3 length: 16 amino acids. CDR1 and CDR2 from the germline V gene are SGHNT and YYREEE (reference sequence). Trimming took 0 bases from V and 2 from J; bases not matched to a gene: 5. This chain's CDR3 is CASSLETSDYTDTQYF. Written as DNA, the CDR3 is TGTGCCAGCAGCTTGGAGACTAGCGACTACACAGATACGCAGTATTTT.

This clone was counted a few times. The sample has other DNA sequences that encode this CDR3 too. V and J are TRBV19 and TRBJ2-5, with D perhaps matching TRBD1 or TRBD2 (5 bases each). V lost 1 base and J lost 5, with 5 bases in between. Germline V gives CDR1 LNHDA, CDR2 SQIVND (reference sequence). The CDR3 loop spans 12 amino acids. CDR3 DNA sequence: TGTGCCAGTAGTATAGGGGGGGAGACCCAGTACTTC. The encoded protein is CASSIGGETQYF.

V and J are TRBV27 and TRBJ1-2; possible D gene TRBD1, 5 bases. Per germline, CDR1 MNHEY and CDR2 SMNVEV (reference sequence). V lost 2 bases, J lost 0 bases, and 10 bases lay in between. CDR3 size: 15 residues. DNA for the CDR3: TGTGCCAGCAGTTTAAGGGGTGGGGCTAACTATGGCTACACCTTC. As protein: CASSLRGGANYGYTF.

V usage is TRBV6-5 and J usage is TRBJ2-7; TRBD2 might be the D (6 bases). Deletions cut 4 bases from V and 6 bases from J, with 7 bases between. The CDR3 has 11 amino acids. CDR1 MNHEY and CDR2 SVGAGI come from the germline V gene. The CDR3 DNA follows: TGTGCCAGCAGTTGGGGGGTCGAGCAGTACTTC. Encoded protein: CASSWGVEQYF.

Details on this clone: At the DNA level, this CDR3 is encoded by other sequences in the same sample as well. CDR3 coding DNA: TGTGCCATCAGTGCGACAGGAGATAGCAATCAGCCCCAGCATTTT. Protein product: CAISATGDSNQPQHF. The chain has TRBV10-3 and TRBJ1-5; a possible D gene is TRBD1 (6 bases). Germline V gives CDR1 ENHRY, CDR2 SYGVKD. Trimming removed 4 bases at V and 0 bases at J, with 10 bases between. The CDR3 totals 15 residues.

The chain recombines TRBV2 with TRBJ1-6; 9 bases fit TRBD1. Germline CDR1 SNHLY, CDR2 FYNNEI. The length of the CDR3 is 14 residues. V was pared by 5 bases and J by 7 bases, with 3 bases of the junction left unmatched. CDR3 residues: CASSYGQGNSPLHF. Here the CDR3 DNA reads TGTGCCAGCAGTTATGGACAGGGGAATTCACCCCTCCACTTT.

This sequence joins TRBV7-2 and TRBJ2-1; TRBD2 might be the D (5 bases). V lost 6 bases, J lost 8 bases, and 14 bases lay in between. Germline CDR1 SGHTA, CDR2 FQGNSA. This CDR3 has 13 amino acids. The CDR3 spells CASRTAVIDEQFF. CDR3 DNA sequence: TGTGCCAGCAGAACAGCGGTAATCGATGAGCAGTTCTTC.

This chain uses TRBV5-6 with TRBJ1-2; TRBD1 agrees at 12 bases. CDR1 SGHDT and CDR2 YYEEEE come from the germline V gene. The CDR3 loop spans 15 amino acids. V dropped 4 bases and J dropped 7; count of bases not matched to a gene: 8. CDR3 region: CASSPGQGAWIGYTF. Here the CDR3 DNA reads TGTGCCAGCAGCCCGGGACAGGGGGCCTGGATTGGCTACACCTTC.

CDR3 protein: CASSTLLTSGSYYEQFF. In nucleotides, the CDR3 is TGTGCCAGTAGTACCCTCTTGACTAGCGGGAGCTATTATGAGCAGTTCTTC. The chain employs TRBV19 and TRBJ2-1; 12 bases are shared with TRBD2. The germline CDR1 and CDR2 sequences are LNHDA and SQIVND (reference sequence). V gave up 4 bases and J gave up 8 bases; unmatched junction bases: 12. This CDR3 is 17 amino acids long.

The rearrangement joins TRBV6-6 to TRBJ2-2; 10 positions match TRBD2. Germline V CDR1 and CDR2: MNHNY, SVGAGI (reference sequence). J lost 6 bases, V lost 9 bases, and 10 bases had no gene match. The CDR3 is 15 amino acids. This CDR3 reads CASRVLAGISGELFF. CDR3 DNA sequence: TGTGCCAGTAGAGTACTAGCGGGAATTTCCGGGGAGCTGTTTTTT.